Listed here are 31 T cell receptor beta chains from one sample, sequenced in a study of shared clonotypes between healthy human individuals. TCRdb keeps only in-frame clones here, not all; method: immunoSEQ multiplex PCR. Here the sample spans about 1.4 million clones, roughly 96% being singletons. The sequencing sample was made of naive CD4+ T cells sorted from blood. Subset described: CD45RA+ positively selected. The receptors come from a young man in good health.

V usage is TRBV7-6 and J usage is TRBJ2-1, with D possibly TRBD1 on 6 matching bases. This CDR3 is built from 15 residues. Per the germline V gene, CDR1 is SGHVS and CDR2 is FNYEAQ. Trimming removed 5 bases at V and 6 bases at J, with 17 bases between. The CDR3 sequence: CASSPYRAWSNEQFF. CDR3 DNA sequence: TGTGCCAGCAGCCCTTACAGGGCATGGTCCAATGAGCAGTTCTTC. Combining the CDR3 with reference TRBV7-6 and TRBJ2-1 gives the whole variable domain GAGVSQSPRYKVTKRGQDVALRCDPISGHVSLYWYRQALGQGPEFLTYFNYEAQQDKSGLPNDRFSAERPEGSISTLTIQRTEQRDSAMYRCASSPYRAWSNEQFFGPGTRLTVL.

The V and J genes are TRBV2 and TRBJ1-1, with D unresolved. Trimming took off 3 bases at V and 1 base at J, with 6 bases between the two ends. The CDR3 loop spans 13 amino acids. CDR1 and CDR2 (germline): SNHLY, FYNNEI. The CDR3 spells CASSDGRNTEAFF. CDR3 nucleotides: TGTGCCAGCAGTGACGGTAGGAACACTGAAGCTTTCTTT.

A single count supports this clone. This sequence joins TRBV29-1 and TRBJ1-1, with D uncertain. From germline, CDR1 is SQVTM and CDR2 ANQGSEA. V gave up 7 bases and J gave up 6 bases, with 21 bases separating them. The CDR3 is 14 amino acids. CDR3 coding DNA: TGCAGCGCCATGTTTAAGGTCCTGGTCGCTGAAGCTTTCTTT. This gives the protein CSAMFKVLVAEAFF.

The chain joins TRBV6-1 to TRBJ2-7; 9 bases are shared with TRBD1. Per the germline V gene, CDR1 is MNHNS and CDR2 is SASEGT. The CDR3 totals 14 residues. Trimming removed 4 bases from V and 6 bases from J; junction bases left unmatched: 7. This CDR3 is CASSGHPGQGEQYF. In DNA, the CDR3 is TGTGCCAGCAGTGGACATCCGGGACAGGGCGAGCAGTACTTC.

The rearrangement joins TRBV12-5 to TRBJ2-2, with D possibly called TRBD1 or TRBD2 (5 bases each). V dropped 5 bases and J dropped 4 bases, with 14 bases sitting between them. CDR3 size: 15 residues. Per germline, CDR1 LGHNT and CDR2 FRNRAP. This chain's CDR3 is CASGTGPGLTGELFF. In nucleotides, the CDR3 is TGTGCTAGTGGTACGGGACCAGGGCTCACCGGGGAGCTGTTTTTT.

The rearrangement links TRBV2 to TRBJ1-2; no clear D. The CDR3 totals 12 residues. Germline-derived CDR1 and CDR2 are SNHLY and FYNNEI. Trimming stripped 7 bases from V and 11 bases from J, with 17 bases between. The CDR3 DNA follows: TGTGCCAGCACCATGAAGCAGGCAAGGTACACCTTC. This gives the protein CASTMKQARYTF.

The chain links TRBV4-3 to TRBJ1-1, with a possible D match to TRBD1 (5 bases). V dropped 4 bases and J dropped 1 base, with 10 bases sitting between them. The CDR3 runs to 14 residues. CDR1 LGHNA and CDR2 YSLEER come from the germline V gene. The CDR3 region is CASSLDDRNTEAFF. CDR3 sequence (DNA): TGCGCCAGCAGCCTCGATGACAGGAACACTGAAGCTTTCTTT.

This chain connects TRBV19 to TRBJ1-2, with D uncertain. The CDR3 is 12 residues long. Trimming removed 3 bases at V and 7 bases at J, with 9 bases between. Germline CDR1 is LNHDA and CDR2 is SQIVND (reference sequence). The CDR3 DNA is TGTGCCAGTAGTATTTCGGGCCGTGGCTACACCTTC. Translated: CASSISGRGYTF.

This chain connects TRBV18 to TRBJ1-2, with D maybe TRBD1 (6 bases). Germline V lookup: CDR1 KGHSH, CDR2 LQKENI. The CDR3 length is 14 residues. V gave up 1 base and J gave up 5 bases, with 11 bases separating them. The CDR3 DNA reads as TGTGCCAGCTCACCACAAGGGCAGGGGTATGGCTACACCTTC. Protein: CASSPQGQGYGYTF. Full variable domain (missing parts from reference TRBV18 and TRBJ1-2): NAGVMQNPRHLVRRRGQEARLRCSPMKGHSHVYWYRQLPEEGLKFMVYLQKENIIDESGMPKERFSAEFPKEGPSILRIQQVVRGDSAAYFCASSPQGQGYGYTFGSGTRLTVV.

Turning to this clone: This same CDR3 is encoded by further DNA sequences in the sample. J is TRBJ2-1 and V is TRBV9; 12 bases are a match to TRBD2. Trimming at V came to 2 bases and at J to 4 bases, leaving 1 base not matched to a gene. Germline V gene sequence: CDR1 SGDLS, CDR2 YYNGEE. This CDR3 spans 15 amino acids. The CDR3 region is CASSVGLAGYNEQFF. CDR3 nucleotide sequence: TGTGCCAGCAGCGTGGGACTAGCGGGTTACAATGAGCAGTTCTTC.

The V and J genes are TRBV11-2 and TRBJ2-7; D may be TRBD2 (5 bases). Trimming stripped 4 bases from V and 5 bases from J, with 15 bases between. Germline CDR1 and CDR2: SGHAT and FQNNGV. CDR3 length equals 14 residues. CDR3 bases: TGTGCCAGCAGCTGGAGGACCGATAGGGACGAGCAGTACTTC. This translates into CASSWRTDRDEQYF.

This chain links TRBV18 with TRBJ2-1; D is uncertain. The germline V gene has CDR1 KGHSH and CDR2 LQKENI. With 2 bases removed from V and 9 bases from J, the gap between germline ends came to 11 bases. This CDR3 has 13 amino acids. The CDR3 region is CASSPSPAVEQFF. CDR3 coding DNA: TGTGCCAGCTCACCATCTCCGGCGGTTGAGCAGTTCTTC.

V usage is TRBV5-4 and J usage is TRBJ2-1; D unresolved. Germline-derived CDR1 and CDR2 are SGHNT and YYREEE (reference sequence). CDR3 length: 16 residues. Trimming took 0 bases from V and 1 from J, leaving 11 bases between them. CDR3 region: CASSLAPENSYNEQFF. The CDR3 nucleotides are TGTGCCAGCAGCTTGGCCCCGGAAAATTCCTACAATGAGCAGTTCTTC.

With regard to this clone: This CDR3 is also generated by other DNA sequences in the sample. This chain uses TRBV5-5 with TRBJ2-7; no firm D call. Germline V gives CDR1 SGHKS, CDR2 YYEKEE (reference sequence). The CDR3 has 12 amino acids. The V and J ends lost 0 bases and 2 bases respectively, with 3 bases between them. This CDR3 is CASSLGAYEQYF. In DNA form, the CDR3 reads TGTGCCAGCAGCTTGGGAGCCTACGAGCAGTACTTC.

This clone was seen more than once but under ten times. V usage is TRBV5-1 and J usage is TRBJ1-1; 7 bases are a match to TRBD1. V was clipped by 1 base and J by 4 bases; unmatched bases: 10. CDR3 length: 16 residues. CDR1 and CDR2 from the germline V gene are SGHRS and YFSETQ. As DNA, the CDR3 is TGCGCCAGCAGCTTGCCCACAGGGGCGATGGGCACTGAAGCTTTCTTT. Encoded protein: CASSLPTGAMGTEAFF. Looking up the rest from reference TRBV5-1 and TRBJ1-1 gives the full variable domain: KAGVTQTPRYLIKTRGQQVTLSCSPISGHRSVSWYQQTPGQGLQFLFEYFSETQRNKGNFPGRFSGRQFSNSRSEMNVSTLELGDSALYLCASSLPTGAMGTEAFFGQGTRLTVV.

CDR3 coding DNA: TGTGCCAGCAGTGTTGGGACAGGGCGCTATGGCTACACCTTC. The encoded protein is CASSVGTGRYGYTF. The chain links TRBV25-1 to TRBJ1-2, with 9 bases fitting TRBD1. J gave up 4 bases and V 4 bases, and 4 bases lay outside the gene matches. Per the germline V gene, CDR1 is MGHDK and CDR2 is SYGVNS. The CDR3 loop spans 14 amino acids.

This chain joins TRBV29-1 and TRBJ2-1; 12 bases line up with TRBD1. The CDR3 runs to 18 residues. V shed 6 bases and J 0 bases; nucleotides not matched to a gene: 12. The germline CDR1 and CDR2 sequences are SQVTM and ANQGSEA. The CDR3 region is CSVLGGTGGRISYNEQFF. Here the CDR3 DNA reads TGCAGCGTACTCGGGGGGACAGGGGGCCGAATCTCCTACAATGAGCAGTTCTTC.

The rearrangement joins TRBV2 to TRBJ1-2, with 10 bases matching TRBD1. The V segment lost 6 bases and the J segment 8 bases; nucleotides outside the gene matches: 6. CDR1 and CDR2 (germline): SNHLY, FYNNEI. The CDR3 is made up of 13 amino acids. In DNA form, the CDR3 reads TGTGCCAGCAGCAGACAGGGGGCTGAGGGCTACACCTTC. Amino acids: CASSRQGAEGYTF.

Regarding this clone: The same CDR3 also results from other DNA sequences found in this sample. The chain links TRBV7-6 to TRBJ2-1; 10 bases agree with TRBD2. V trimming: 1 base; J trimming: 4 bases; junction bases outside the gene matches: 4. This CDR3 spans 16 amino acids. CDR1 is SGHVS, CDR2 FNYEAQ, per germline. The CDR3 loop reads CASSLGTSGTYNEQFF. The CDR3 nucleotides read TGTGCCAGCAGCTTAGGGACTAGCGGAACGTACAATGAGCAGTTCTTC.

The chain combines TRBV4-3 with TRBJ1-2; D is unresolved. From germline, CDR1 is LGHNA and CDR2 YSLEER. The CDR3 contains 14 residues. The V and J ends lost 2 bases and 2 bases respectively, with 9 bases between them. The CDR3 sequence is CASSQLAENYGYTF. The CDR3, as DNA: TGCGCCAGCAGCCAACTAGCTGAGAACTATGGCTACACCTTC.

This chain links TRBV5-5 with TRBJ1-3, with no clear D. Trimming left V 0 bases short and J 1 base short, with 11 bases between. Per the germline V gene, CDR1 is SGHKS and CDR2 is YYEKEE (reference sequence). This CDR3 has 16 residues. CDR3 loop: CASSLVELTSGNTIYF. The CDR3 nucleotides read TGTGCCAGCAGCTTGGTTGAGCTTACTTCTGGAAACACCATATATTTT.

The V gene is TRBV6-5, the J gene TRBJ1-3, with a possible D match to TRBD1 (6 bases). V lost 2 bases, J lost 4 bases, and 15 bases lay in between. The CDR3 consists of 16 residues. CDR1 and CDR2 from the germline V gene are MNHEY and SVGAGI. CDR3 amino acids: CASSYAQGSGGNTIYF. For the CDR3, the DNA is TGTGCCAGCAGTTACGCGCAGGGGTCTGGCGGAAACACCATATATTTT.

CDR3 in amino acids: CASSLAGREVYEQYF. CDR3 sequence (DNA): TGTGCCAGCAGCTTGGCCGGGCGGGAGGTTTACGAGCAGTACTTC. The chain joins TRBV5-4 to TRBJ2-7, with 8 bases aligning to TRBD2. Per germline, CDR1 SGHNT and CDR2 YYREEE (reference sequence). Trimming cost V 0 bases and J 4 bases; bases outside gene matches: 6. CDR3 length equals 15 residues. Based on the CDR3 plus reference TRBV5-4 and TRBJ2-7, the full variable domain is ETGVTQSPTHLIKTRGQQVTLRCSSQSGHNTVSWYQQALGQGPQFIFQYYREEENGRGNFPPRFSGLQFPNYSSELNVNALELDDSALYLCASSLAGREVYEQYFGPGTRLTVT.

This rearrangement joins TRBV27 to TRBJ1-1, with D maybe TRBD1 (6 bases). The V gene's germline CDR1 is MNHEY and CDR2 SMNVEV (reference sequence). The CDR3 runs to 14 residues. V was shortened by 7 bases and J by 4 bases, with 16 bases between the two germline ends. The CDR3 region has the DNA TGTGCCAGCAAACCGATCGGGGGCGGCACTGAAGCTTTCTTT. It translates to CASKPIGGGTEAFF.

CDR3 sequence (DNA): TGTGCCAGCAATGATAGGTCTTCTAGCACAGATACGCAGTATTTT. Its protein product is CASNDRSSSTDTQYF. The chain uses TRBV2 and TRBJ2-3, with D uncertain. V was cut by 7 bases and J by 0 bases, with 14 bases left in between. This CDR3 has 15 amino acids. Germline V gene lookup returns CDR1 SNHLY and CDR2 FYNNEI.

This chain connects TRBV29-1 to TRBJ2-1, with D possibly TRBD2 on 6 matching bases. Per germline, CDR1 SQVTM and CDR2 ANQGSEA. This CDR3 is 14 amino acids long. The V gene lost 3 bases and the J gene lost 1 base, with 10 bases spanning the gap. Here the CDR3 reads CSVDGGMSYNEQFF. In DNA form, the CDR3 reads TGCAGCGTTGACGGCGGGATGTCCTACAATGAGCAGTTCTTC.

The DNA for the CDR3 is TGCGCCAGCAGATTCATGGCCAGCTCCTACGAGCAGTACTTC. It translates to CASRFMASSYEQYF. The chain uses TRBV5-1 and TRBJ2-7; no definite D call. The germline V gene has CDR1 SGHRS and CDR2 YFSETQ. Trimming pared 5 bases from V and 0 bases from J, leaving 12 bases between. The CDR3 sequence is 14 residues long.

The rearrangement uses TRBV19 and TRBJ1-5; D is unresolved. CDR3 size: 13 residues. CDR1 and CDR2 from the germline V gene are LNHDA and SQIVND (reference sequence). V was trimmed by 7 bases and J by 5 bases, leaving 12 bases between them. CDR3 protein: CASTALRDQPQHF. DNA for the CDR3: TGTGCCAGTACCGCGTTAAGGGATCAGCCCCAGCATTTT.

J is TRBJ1-2 and V is TRBV28; D uncertain. Germline CDR1 and CDR2: MDHEN and SYDVKM. The V end lost 7 bases, the J end lost 2 bases, and 11 bases lay between the germline ends. This CDR3 contains 13 residues. The CDR3 DNA follows: TGTGCCAGCACCTTGGTCCAGAACTATGGCTACACCTTC. It yields the protein CASTLVQNYGYTF.

On this clone: Other DNA sequences in this specimen translate into the identical CDR3. This chain connects TRBV18 to TRBJ1-1; TRBD1 matches at 8 bases. The CDR3 has 14 amino acids. Germline values: CDR1 KGHSH, CDR2 LQKENI. Trimming took 3 bases from V and 1 from J; bases not matched to a gene: 1. The CDR3 loop reads CASSPGTGNTEAFF. CDR3 in DNA: TGTGCCAGCTCACCTGGGACAGGGAACACTGAAGCTTTCTTT.

This chain uses TRBV19 with TRBJ2-1; TRBD2 agrees at 7 bases. Trimming at V came to 6 bases and at J to 8 bases, leaving 16 bases not matched to a gene. CDR3 length: 16 residues. Per germline, CDR1 LNHDA and CDR2 SQIVND (reference sequence). CDR3 in amino acids: CASRLGSGGSSYEQFF. CDR3 DNA: TGTGCCAGTAGGTTAGGGTCTGGCGGGAGTTCATATGAGCAGTTCTTC.